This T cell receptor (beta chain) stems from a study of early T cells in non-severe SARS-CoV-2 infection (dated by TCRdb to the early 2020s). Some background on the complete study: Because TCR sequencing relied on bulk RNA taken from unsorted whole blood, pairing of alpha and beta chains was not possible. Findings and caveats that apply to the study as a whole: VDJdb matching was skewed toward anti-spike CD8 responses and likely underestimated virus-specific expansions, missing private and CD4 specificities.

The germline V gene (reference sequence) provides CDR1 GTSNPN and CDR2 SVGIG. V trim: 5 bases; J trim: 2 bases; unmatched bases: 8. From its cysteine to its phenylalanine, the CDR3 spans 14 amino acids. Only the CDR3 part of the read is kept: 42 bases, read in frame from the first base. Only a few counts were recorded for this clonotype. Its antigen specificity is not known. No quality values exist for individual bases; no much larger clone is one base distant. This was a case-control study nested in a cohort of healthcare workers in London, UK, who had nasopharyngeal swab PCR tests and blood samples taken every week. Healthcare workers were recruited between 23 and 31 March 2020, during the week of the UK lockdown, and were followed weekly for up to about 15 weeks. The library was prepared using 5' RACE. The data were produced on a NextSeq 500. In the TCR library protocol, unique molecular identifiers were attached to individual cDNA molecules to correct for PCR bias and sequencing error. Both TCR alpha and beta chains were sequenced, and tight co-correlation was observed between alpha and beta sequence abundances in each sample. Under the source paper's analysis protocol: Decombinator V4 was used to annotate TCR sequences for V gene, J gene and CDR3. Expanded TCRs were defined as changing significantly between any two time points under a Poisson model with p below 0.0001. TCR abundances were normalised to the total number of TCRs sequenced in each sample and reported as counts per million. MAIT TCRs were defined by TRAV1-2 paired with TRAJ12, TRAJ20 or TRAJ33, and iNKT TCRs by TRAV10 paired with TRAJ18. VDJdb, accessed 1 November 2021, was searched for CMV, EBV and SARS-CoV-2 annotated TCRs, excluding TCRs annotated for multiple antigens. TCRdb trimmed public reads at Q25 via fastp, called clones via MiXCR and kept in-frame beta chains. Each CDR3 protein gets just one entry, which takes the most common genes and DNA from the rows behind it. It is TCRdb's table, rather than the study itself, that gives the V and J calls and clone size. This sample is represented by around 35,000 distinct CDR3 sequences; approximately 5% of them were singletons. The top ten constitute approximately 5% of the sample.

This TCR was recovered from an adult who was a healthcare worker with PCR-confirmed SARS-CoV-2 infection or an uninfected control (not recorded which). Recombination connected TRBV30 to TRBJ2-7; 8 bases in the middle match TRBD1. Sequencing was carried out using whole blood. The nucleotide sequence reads TGTGCCTGGTCAGGGGGCGCAGGGACCTACGAGCAGTACTTC. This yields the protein CAWSGGAGTYEQYF.